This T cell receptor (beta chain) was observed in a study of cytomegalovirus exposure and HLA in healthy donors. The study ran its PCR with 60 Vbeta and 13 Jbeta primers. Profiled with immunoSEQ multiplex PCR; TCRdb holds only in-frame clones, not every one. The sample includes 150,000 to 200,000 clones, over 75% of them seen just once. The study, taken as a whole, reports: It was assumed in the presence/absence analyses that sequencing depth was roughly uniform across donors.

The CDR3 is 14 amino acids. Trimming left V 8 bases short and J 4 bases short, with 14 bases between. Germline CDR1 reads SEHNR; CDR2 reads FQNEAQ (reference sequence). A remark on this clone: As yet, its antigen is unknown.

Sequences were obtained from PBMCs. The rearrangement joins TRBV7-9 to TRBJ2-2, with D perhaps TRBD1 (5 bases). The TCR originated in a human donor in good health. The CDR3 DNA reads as TGTGCCAGCCGACAGACCTCGGGCACCGGGGAGCTGTTTTTT. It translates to CASRQTSGTGELFF.